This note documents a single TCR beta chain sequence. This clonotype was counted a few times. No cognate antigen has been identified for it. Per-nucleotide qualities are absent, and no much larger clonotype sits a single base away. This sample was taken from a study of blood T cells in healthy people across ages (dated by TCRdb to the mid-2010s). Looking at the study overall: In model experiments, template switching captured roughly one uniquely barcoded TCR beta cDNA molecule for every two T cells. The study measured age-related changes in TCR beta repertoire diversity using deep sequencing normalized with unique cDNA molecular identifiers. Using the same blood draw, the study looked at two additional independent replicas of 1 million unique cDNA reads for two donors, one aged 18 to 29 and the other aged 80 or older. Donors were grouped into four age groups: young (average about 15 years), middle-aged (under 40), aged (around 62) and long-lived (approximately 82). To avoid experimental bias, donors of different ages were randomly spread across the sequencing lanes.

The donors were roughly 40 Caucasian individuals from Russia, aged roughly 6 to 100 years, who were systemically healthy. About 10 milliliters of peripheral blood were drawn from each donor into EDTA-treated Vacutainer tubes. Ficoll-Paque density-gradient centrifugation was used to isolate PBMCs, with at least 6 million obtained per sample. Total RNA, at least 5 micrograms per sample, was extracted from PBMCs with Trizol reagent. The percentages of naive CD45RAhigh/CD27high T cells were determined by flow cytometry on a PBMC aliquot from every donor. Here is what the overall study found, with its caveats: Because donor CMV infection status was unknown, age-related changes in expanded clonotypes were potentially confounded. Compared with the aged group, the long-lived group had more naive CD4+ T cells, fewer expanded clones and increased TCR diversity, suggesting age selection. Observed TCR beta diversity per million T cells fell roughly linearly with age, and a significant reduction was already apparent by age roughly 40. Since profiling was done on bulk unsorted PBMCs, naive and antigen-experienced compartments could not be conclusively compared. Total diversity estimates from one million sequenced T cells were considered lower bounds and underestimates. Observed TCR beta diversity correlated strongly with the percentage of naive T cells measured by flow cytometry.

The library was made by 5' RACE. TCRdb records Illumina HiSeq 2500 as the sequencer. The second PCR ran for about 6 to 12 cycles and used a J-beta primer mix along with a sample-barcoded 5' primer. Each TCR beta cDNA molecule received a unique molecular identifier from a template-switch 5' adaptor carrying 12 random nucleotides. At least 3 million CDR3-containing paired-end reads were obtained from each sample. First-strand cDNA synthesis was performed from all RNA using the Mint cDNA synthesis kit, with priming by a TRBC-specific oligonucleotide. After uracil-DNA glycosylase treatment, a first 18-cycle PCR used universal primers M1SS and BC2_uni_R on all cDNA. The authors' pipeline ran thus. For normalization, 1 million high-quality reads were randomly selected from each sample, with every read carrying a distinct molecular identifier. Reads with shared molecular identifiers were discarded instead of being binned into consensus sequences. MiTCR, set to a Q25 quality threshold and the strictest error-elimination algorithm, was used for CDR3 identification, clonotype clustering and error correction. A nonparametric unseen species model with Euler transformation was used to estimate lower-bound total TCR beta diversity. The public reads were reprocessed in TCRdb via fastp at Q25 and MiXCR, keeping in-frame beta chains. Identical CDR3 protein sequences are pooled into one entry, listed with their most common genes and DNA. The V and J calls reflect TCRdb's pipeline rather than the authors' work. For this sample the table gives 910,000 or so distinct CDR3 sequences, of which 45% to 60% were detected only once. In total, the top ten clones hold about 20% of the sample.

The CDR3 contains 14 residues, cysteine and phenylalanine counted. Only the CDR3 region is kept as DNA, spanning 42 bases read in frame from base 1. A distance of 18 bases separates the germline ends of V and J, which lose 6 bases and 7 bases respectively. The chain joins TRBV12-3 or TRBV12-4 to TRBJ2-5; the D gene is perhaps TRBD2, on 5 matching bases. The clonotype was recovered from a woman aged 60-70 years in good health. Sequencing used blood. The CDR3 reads CASRPDGSRGTQYF. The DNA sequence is TGTGCCAGCAGGCCGGACGGTAGCCGGGGGACCCAGTACTTC.